This TCR beta chain was documented in a study of T-cell reconstitution after alpha-beta-depleted transplantation in children. Study results and limitations: Several hundred rapidly expanded clones from non-depleted graft cells reportedly supplied alpha-beta T cells about two months post-transplant. At the one-year point after transplant, T-cell counts and TCRbeta diversity were found to come mostly from T cells that had been newly produced.

Germline V gene lookup returns CDR1 DFQATT and CDR2 SNEGSKA (reference sequence). The CDR3 has 14 amino acids. V shed 2 bases, J shed 6 bases, and the junction held 4 bases outside the gene matches. As it was prepared, the TCRbeta library received unique molecular identifiers. TCRdb processed the PCR reads anew with MiXCR; each CDR3 protein has one entry. The table shows hundreds of thousands of distinct CDR3 sequences, with about 16% occurring only once. Regarding this clonotype: What it recognizes is unknown.

The chain joins TRBV20-1 to TRBJ2-1, with TRBD2 matching over 10 bases. The origin of this receptor is a male patient aged 10 to 17 who had a stem cell transplant for acute lymphoblastic leukemia, so the T cells may come from the graft donor. Sample: PBMCs, mostly from graft donor cells, taken 360 days after TCRalphabeta/CD19-depleted stem cell transplant. CDR3 residues: CSARSSGRANEQFF. The DNA of the CDR3 is TGCAGTGCTAGATCCAGCGGGAGGGCCAATGAGCAGTTCTTC.